This TCR beta chain comes out of a study of T-cell memory formation after mild COVID-19. General observations from the study: Pre-infection memory held some responding clones, suggesting pre-existing cross-reactive T cells responded. Nothing showed for sure that second-wave clones peaking on day 37 were SARS-CoV-2 specific.

This CDR3 contains 15 residues. Germline-derived CDR1 and CDR2 are LGHDT and YNNKEL (reference sequence). Trimming shortened V by 4 bases and J by 6 bases, and 17 bases separated the two germline ends. Amplification by 5'RACE using constant-segment primers produced TCR alpha and TCR beta cDNA libraries that carried sample barcodes and UMIs. TCRdb re-derived calls from the 5' RACE reads in MiXCR, one entry per CDR3 protein. The sample contains about 110,000 distinct CDR3 sequences, 15% to 20% of which appear only once. This clonotype has ten or more counts. Its antigen is unknown. The chain is built from TRBV3-1 and TRBJ2-3, with D perhaps matching TRBD2 (5 bases). The receptor was derived from a young man who had mild COVID-19 (a few samples of this study predate the infection). Cell type and time point are not known. The specimen was PBMCs or a T cell subset sorted from them (not recorded which). CDR3 in amino acids: CASSLQSGFRDTQYF. In DNA form, the CDR3 reads TGTGCCAGCAGCCTCCAAAGCGGTTTTAGGGATACGCAGTATTTT.